Following are 11 T cell receptor beta chains from one sample sequenced in a study of blood T cell repertoires in COVID-19 (dated by TCRdb to 2019 to 2021). Libraries were prepared through the immunoSEQ multiplex PCR assay. As stored in TCRdb, this immuneACCESS dataset retains in-frame rearrangements with V and J assigned. A fraction of the clones does not appear; measured against another copy, unresolved V genes explain less than half of the discrepancy, and the remainder lacks a known reason. Within this sample are 150,000 to 200,000 clones, with almost 80% of them counted one time only. 17% of the sample rests with the top ten. The sequenced sample was PBMCs or T cells enriched from blood (not recorded which). The source of these receptors is a woman aged 50 to 65 who had recovered from COVID-19.

This chain links TRBV11-2 with TRBJ2-1; maybe TRBD2 (5 bases). The germline V gene has CDR1 SGHAT and CDR2 FQNNGV. The V gene lost 0 bases and the J gene lost 9 bases, with 6 bases spanning the gap. This CDR3 region has 12 residues. The CDR3 DNA reads as TGTGCCAGCAGCTTAGAAGCGGCTGAGCAGTTCTTC. Protein sequence: CASSLEAAEQFF.

The chain links TRBV5-1 to TRBJ2-1, with D perhaps TRBD2 (5 bases). This CDR3 spans 13 amino acids. V dropped 0 bases and J dropped 9 bases, with 10 bases sitting between them. The V gene's germline CDR1 is SGHRS and CDR2 YFSETQ. The CDR3 region is CASSLAREFEQFF. The CDR3 DNA is TGCGCCAGCAGCTTGGCGAGGGAGTTTGAGCAGTTCTTC.

The chain combines TRBV12-3 or TRBV12-4 with TRBJ1-5; tentatively, D is TRBD1 (5 bases). The CDR3 has 11 amino acids. V was clipped by 5 bases and J by 9 bases, with 8 bases between them. CDR3: CASSGGGPQHF. The CDR3 DNA reads TGTGCCAGCAGTGGGGGGGGGCCCCAGCATTTT.

The J gene is TRBJ2-3, the V gene TRBV6-5; TRBD1 might be the D (5 bases). CDR1 and CDR2 (germline): MNHEY, SVGAGI. Deletions cut 6 bases from V and 0 bases from J, with 13 bases between. The CDR3 has 15 amino acids. CDR3 region: CASRIDRLSTDTQYF. In DNA, the CDR3 is TGTGCCAGCAGGATAGACAGACTTAGCACAGATACGCAGTATTTT.

This chain joins TRBV7-9 and TRBJ2-5, with 7 bases fitting TRBD1. V was pared by 5 bases and J by 4 bases, with 13 bases of the junction left unmatched. Looked up from germline, CDR1 is SEHNR and CDR2 is FQNEAQ (reference sequence). The CDR3 totals 16 residues. The DNA for the CDR3 is TGTGCCAGCAGCCTTGGGGTGGCCAGGGGGTTAGAGACCCAGTACTTC. This sequence encodes CASSLGVARGLETQYF.

This chain joins TRBV7-9 and TRBJ2-2; 8 nucleotides match TRBD2. CDR1 is SEHNR, CDR2 FQNEAQ, per germline (reference sequence). The V segment lost 6 bases and the J segment 6 bases; nucleotides outside the gene matches: 15. The length of the CDR3 is 17 residues. The CDR3 protein is CASRRDGRAGYAGELFF. In DNA, the CDR3 is TGTGCCAGCAGACGAGACGGGAGGGCCGGTTATGCCGGGGAGCTGTTTTTT.

The chain recombines TRBV4-3 with TRBJ2-1, with 14 positions matching TRBD2. Trimming at V came to 0 bases and at J to 3 bases, leaving 1 base not matched to a gene. The CDR3 is 17 amino acids. Germline CDR1 LGHNA, CDR2 YSLEER. The CDR3 DNA reads as TGCGCCAGCAGCCAAGAGGGGACTAGCGGGAGCTACAATGAGCAGTTCTTC. Its protein is CASSQEGTSGSYNEQFF.

This chain connects TRBV2 to TRBJ2-1, with a tentative D call TRBD2 (5 bases). Germline lookup yields CDR1 SNHLY and CDR2 FYNNEI. V was pared by 6 bases and J by 9 bases, with 18 bases between. The CDR3 is made up of 14 amino acids. The DNA for the CDR3 is TGTGCCAGCAGCTTGTTGGACGGAGGCGGTGAGCAGTTCTTC. Its translation: CASSLLDGGGEQFF.

The chain recombines TRBV6-5 with TRBJ1-5; possible D gene TRBD1, 6 bases. V shed 4 bases and J shed 1 base, with 8 bases lying between them. This CDR3 spans 14 amino acids. Per the germline V gene, CDR1 is MNHEY and CDR2 is SVGAGI. The chain's CDR3 is CASSSGTSNQPQHF. The DNA for the CDR3 is TGTGCCAGCAGTTCCGGGACAAGCAATCAGCCCCAGCATTTT.

This clone was recorded once. The rearrangement uses TRBV4-2 and TRBJ2-7; 7 nucleotides line up with TRBD2. The CDR3 loop spans 15 amino acids. After removal of 0 bases from V and 0 bases from J, the junction contained 2 bases not matched to a gene. CDR1 is LGHNA and CDR2 is YNFKEQ in the germline V gene. The CDR3 here is CASSQDGGSSYEQYF. CDR3 sequence (DNA): TGTGCCAGCAGCCAAGATGGCGGGAGCTCCTACGAGCAGTACTTC.

This chain uses TRBV3-1 (or the pseudogene TRBV3-2) with TRBJ1-2, with D perhaps matching TRBD1 (5 bases). CDR1 is LGHDT, CDR2 YNNKEL, per germline (reference sequence). This CDR3 has 12 residues. The ends were cut back, 8 bases at V and 0 bases at J, with 7 bases in the middle. CDR3 DNA: TGTGCCAGCTCGACAGCTAACTATGGCTACACCTTC. It is translated as CASSTANYGYTF.